In its sample, the clone carrying this T cell receptor beta chain was seen a few times. Its antigen is undetermined. This sample was included in a study of regulatory T cells in long-lasting Graves disease. Study-level findings and limits: Persistent disease exhibited a predilection for TRBV28, TRBJ1-2 and TRBJ2-5. Peripheral blood was the sole material, not thyroid tissue.

Sequencing libraries for TCR beta were prepared with iRepertoire HTBI primers and Arm-PCR of CDR3 regions. TCRdb reprocessed the multiplex PCR reads via MiXCR and lists one record per CDR3 protein. This sample has more than 300,000 distinct CDR3 sequences, with more than 20% found just once. V gave up 1 base and J gave up 6 bases, with 7 bases separating them. The CDR3 loop spans 12 amino acids. CDR1 SEHNR and CDR2 FQNEAQ come from the germline V gene (reference sequence). The time point is: persistent/refractory GD, antithyroid drugs over 5 years with positive TRAb. After RNA was extracted from PBMCs, the TCR library was made from it. An endocrinology department in Xi'an, China, recruited the patients. Staff drew approximately 9.3 milliliters of peripheral blood into EDTA tubes.

Specimen: peripheral blood mononuclear cells (PBMCs), collected when the disease was refractory, from a patient treated with antithyroid drugs. The source of this sequence is a woman aged 40 to 50 with Graves disease. The chain has TRBV7-9 and TRBJ2-7; D not certain. The CDR3 nucleotides read TGTGCCAGCAGCTTAGAAGTTTCCGAGCAGTACTTC. Amino acid sequence: CASSLEVSEQYF.